The clone carrying this T cell receptor (beta chain) was recorded only once. Its matching antigen is unknown. For the second PCR, which ran for roughly 6 to 12 cycles, a sample-barcoded 5' primer and a J-beta primer mix were used. Using its own MiXCR run on the 5' RACE reads, TCRdb lists one record per CDR3 protein. The table has some 640,000 distinct CDR3 sequences, approximately 30% seen once. The record originates from a study of blood T cells in healthy people across ages. Findings of the study overall: The study regarded diversity estimates from one million T cells as underestimates. More naive CD4+ cells and higher diversity were found in long-lived than in aged donors.

Germline V gene data show CDR1 as ENHRY and CDR2 as SYGVKD. The CDR3 is made up of 14 amino acids. The chain uses TRBV10-3 and TRBJ2-5; 10 bases line up with TRBD1. The DNA matches TRBJ2-7 better at its end, which makes the J call doubtful. This TCR came from an elderly woman in good health. The sequenced sample consisted of blood. CDR3 bases: TGTGCCATCAGTGGGGGACAGGGGACTAACGAGCAGTACTTC. Amino acids: CAISGGQGTNEQYF.